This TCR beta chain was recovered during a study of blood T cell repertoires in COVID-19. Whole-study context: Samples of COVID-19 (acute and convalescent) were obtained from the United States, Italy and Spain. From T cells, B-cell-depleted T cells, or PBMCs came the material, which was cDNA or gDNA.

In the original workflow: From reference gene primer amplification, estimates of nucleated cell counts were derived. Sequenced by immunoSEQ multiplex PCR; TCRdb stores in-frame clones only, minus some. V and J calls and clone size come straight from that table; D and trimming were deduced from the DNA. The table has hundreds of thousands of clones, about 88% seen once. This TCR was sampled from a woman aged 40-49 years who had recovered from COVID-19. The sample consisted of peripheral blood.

The CDR3 loop is CASSTGTGYNQPQHF. The CDR3 DNA is TGTGCCAGTAGTACCGGGACAGGGTACAATCAGCCCCAGCATTTT. This chain uses TRBV19 with TRBJ1-5, with 9 bases that match TRBD1. The CDR3 covers 15 residues. Germline CDR1 reads LNHDA; CDR2 reads SQIVND (reference sequence). Germline trimming cut 4 bases from V and 3 bases from J; bases unmatched to any gene: 4. Variable domain in full (rest from reference TRBV19 and TRBJ1-5): DGGITQSPKYLFRKEGQNVTLSCEQNLNHDAMYWYRQDPGQGLRLIYYSQIVNDFQKGDIAEGYSVSREKKESFPLTVTSAQKNPTAFYLCASSTGTGYNQPQHFGDGTRLSIL.